Listed here are 9 T cell receptor beta chains from one sample, sequenced in a study of blood T cell repertoires in COVID-19. Sequencing was performed with immunoSEQ multiplex PCR; in TCRdb, only in-frame clones are kept and a portion is missing. This sample has tens of thousands of clones, with 85% to 90% found just once. Specimen: peripheral blood. Source of these receptors: a human donor in a cohort sampled during active COVID-19.

This chain joins TRBV10-1 and TRBJ1-1; D gene uncertain. Germline lookup yields CDR1 WNHNN and CDR2 SYGVQD (reference sequence). The CDR3 has 15 amino acids. Trimming took 0 bases from V and 4 from J, leaving 12 bases between them. The CDR3 reads CASSESISGRTEAFF. CDR3 coding DNA: TGCGCCAGCAGTGAGTCGATAAGTGGCCGCACTGAAGCTTTCTTT.

In this sample, this clone turned up a few times. The genes are TRBV7-3 and TRBJ2-2; D is perhaps TRBD2 (6 bases). This CDR3 region has 17 residues. Looked up from germline, CDR1 is SGHTA and CDR2 is FQGTGA. Trimming pared 1 base from V and 2 bases from J, leaving 14 bases between. The CDR3 loop is CASSLKGSGLNTGELFF. The CDR3 DNA sequence: TGTGCCAGCAGCTTAAAGGGTAGCGGCCTAAACACCGGGGAGCTGTTTTTT. Based on the CDR3 plus reference TRBV7-3 and TRBJ2-2, the full variable domain is GAGVSQTPSNKVTEKGKYVELRCDPISGHTALYWYRQSLGQGPEFLIYFQGTGAADDSGLPNDRFFAVRPEGSVSTLKIQRTERGDSAVYLCASSLKGSGLNTGELFFGEGSRLTVL.

The V call is TRBV27, the J call TRBJ2-7, with D perhaps matching TRBD2 (6 bases). The CDR3 totals 14 residues. Germline V gene sequence: CDR1 MNHEY, CDR2 SMNVEV (reference sequence). V lost 3 bases and J lost 4, with 13 bases in between. DNA for the CDR3: TGTGCCAGCAGTTTCCCGCGGGACCAATACGAGCAGTACTTC. It specifies CASSFPRDQYEQYF.

This clone has more than one count but fewer than ten. The chain has TRBV6-6 and TRBJ2-7; D gene unclear. Germline CDR1 MNHNY, CDR2 SVGAGI (reference sequence). The CDR3 runs 15 residues. V was clipped by 2 bases and J by 1 base, with 12 bases between them. The chain's CDR3 is CASSYDILPSYEQYF. In DNA form, the CDR3 reads TGTGCCAGCAGTTACGACATCCTTCCTTCCTACGAGCAGTACTTC.

V and J are TRBV29-1 and TRBJ2-7; D ambiguous. Looked up from germline, CDR1 is SQVTM and CDR2 is ANQGSEA. This CDR3 comprises 12 residues. Deletions cut 5 bases from V and 4 bases from J, with 12 bases between. The CDR3 DNA is TGCAGCGTTCTCTCACAGAAGTACGAGCAGTACTTC. Residues: CSVLSQKYEQYF.

The chain recombines TRBV7-2 with TRBJ2-5, with a weak D call TRBD2 (6 bases). The CDR3 has 17 amino acids. V dropped 3 bases and J dropped 4 bases, with 21 bases sitting between them. The germline gives CDR1 SGHTA, CDR2 FQGNSA. Here the CDR3 DNA reads TGTGCCAGCAGCTTTCTCGGCGGGCGGGGCTCGGCAGAGACCCAGTACTTC. This translates into CASSFLGGRGSAETQYF.

The chain has TRBV9 and TRBJ1-6, with a tentative D call TRBD1 (6 bases). Germline V gene data show CDR1 as SGDLS and CDR2 as YYNGEE. The CDR3 is made up of 14 amino acids. Trimming took off 5 bases at V and 7 bases at J, with 13 bases between the two ends. CDR3 sequence: CASRGTGPNSPLHF. In DNA form, the CDR3 reads TGTGCCAGCAGGGGAACAGGGCCGAATTCACCCCTCCACTTT. The whole variable domain, filled in from reference TRBV9 and TRBJ1-6, reads DSGVTQTPKHLITATGQRVTLRCSPRSGDLSVYWYQQSLDQGLQFLIQYYNGEERAKGNILERFSAQQFPDLHSELNLSSLELGDSALYFCASRGTGPNSPLHFGNGTRLTVT.

V gene TRBV9 combines with J gene TRBJ2-4, with 7 bases identical to TRBD1. The CDR3 spans 18 residues. CDR1 SGDLS and CDR2 YYNGEE come from the germline V gene. V lost 5 bases, J lost 6 bases, and 20 bases stayed unmatched. The CDR3 DNA follows: TGTGCCAGCAGTCGGTCAGGGGGTGGGTCGTCCTTGACAAACATTCAGTACTTC. This codes for CASSRSGGGSSLTNIQYF.

This clone was counted a single time. The chain joins TRBV11-2 to TRBJ2-2; 11 nucleotides match TRBD1. CDR1 SGHAT and CDR2 FQNNGV come from the germline V gene. V lost 5 bases to trimming and J lost 6 bases; unmatched junction nucleotides: 11. CDR3 length: 17 residues. The CDR3 loop reads CASSPLGQGVEAGELFF. CDR3 coding DNA: TGTGCCAGCAGCCCCCTGGGACAGGGGGTTGAAGCCGGGGAGCTGTTTTTT.